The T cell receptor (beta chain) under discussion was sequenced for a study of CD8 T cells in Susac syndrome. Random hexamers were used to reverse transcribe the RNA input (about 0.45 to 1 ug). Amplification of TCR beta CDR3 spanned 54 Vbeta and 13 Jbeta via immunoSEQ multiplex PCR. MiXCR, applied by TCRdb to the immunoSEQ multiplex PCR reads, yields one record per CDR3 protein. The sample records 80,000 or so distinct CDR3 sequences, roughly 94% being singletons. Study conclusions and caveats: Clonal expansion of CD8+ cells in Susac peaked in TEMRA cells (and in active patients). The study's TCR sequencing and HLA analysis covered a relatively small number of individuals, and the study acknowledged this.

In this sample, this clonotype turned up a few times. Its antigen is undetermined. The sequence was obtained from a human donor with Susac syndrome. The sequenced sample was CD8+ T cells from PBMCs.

CDR3 amino acids: CASSPRDYGYTF. In DNA form, the CDR3 reads TGTGCCAGCAGTCCCAGAGACTATGGCTACACCTTC. The chain recombines TRBV6-6 with TRBJ1-2; no definite D call. This CDR3 comprises 12 residues. V was pared by 5 bases and J by 3 bases, with 7 bases between. CDR1 and CDR2 (germline): MNHNY, SVGAGI (reference sequence).